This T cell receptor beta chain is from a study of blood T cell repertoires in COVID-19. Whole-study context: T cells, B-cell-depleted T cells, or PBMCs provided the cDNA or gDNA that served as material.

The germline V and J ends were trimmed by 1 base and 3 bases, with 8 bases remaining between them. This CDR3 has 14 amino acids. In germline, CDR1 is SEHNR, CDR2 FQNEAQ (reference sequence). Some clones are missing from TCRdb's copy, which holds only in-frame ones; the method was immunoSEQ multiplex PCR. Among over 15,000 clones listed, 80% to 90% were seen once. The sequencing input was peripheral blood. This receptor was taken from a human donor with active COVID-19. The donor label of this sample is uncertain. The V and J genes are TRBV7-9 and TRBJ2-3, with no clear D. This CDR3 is CASSLVSGTDTQYF. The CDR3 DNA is TGTGCCAGCAGCTTAGTTAGTGGTACAGATACGCAGTATTTT.